Listed below are T cell receptor beta chains from one sample, sequenced in a study of T cells in Graves' hyperthyroidism and ophthalmopathy. MiXCR, applied by TCRdb to the multiplex PCR reads, yields one record per CDR3 protein. The table lists approximately 400,000 distinct CDR3 sequences, under 20% of them singletons. Material: blood. The source of these receptors is a man aged 18 to 30 with Graves' ophthalmopathy. Both conserved end residues are part of each CDR3. Each record gives: D gene, V gene, J gene, clone size, CDR3 DNA, CDR3 protein. D genes are given only for firm matches. Where a row states a size, it is once, few, many or the class of an expanded clone; other rows omit it.

>-|TRBV6-5|TRBJ1-2|few
TGTGCCAGCAGTTACTCGGGCAGACCCTATGGCTACACCTTC
CASSYSGRPYGYTF
>-|TRBV3-1|TRBJ1-2|many
TGTGCCAGCAGCCAACAGGGAAGCGAGGTTAAGACCTTC
CASSQQGSEVKTF
>-|TRBV15|TRBJ2-5|-
TGTGCCACCAGCAGAGATGTGTCCCGGGTAGGGTACTTC
CATSRDVSRVGYF
>TRBD2|TRBV5-1|TRBJ2-7|many
TGCGCCAGCAGCGCTAGGACGGCGGGGGACTACGAGCAGTACTTC
CASSARTAGDYEQYF
>-|TRBV12-3/TRBV12-4|TRBJ1-3|many
TGTGCCAGCTCCAGGGCGATCTCTGGAAACACCATATATTTT
CASSRAISGNTIYF
>-|TRBV7-9|TRBJ1-3|few
TGTGCCAGCAGCTTCGCTAACTCTGGAAACACCATATATTTT
CASSFANSGNTIYF
>-|TRBV6-5|TRBJ2-7|few
TGTGCCAGCAGTTACTCGAGCGCCCTCTCCCTGAGGAACGAGCAGTACTTC
CASSYSSALSLRNEQYF
>-|TRBV5-1|TRBJ2-3|many
TGCGCCAGCAGCTCCGACGTCTATACGCAGTATTTT
CASSSDVYTQYF
>-|TRBV7-9|TRBJ2-7|many
TGTGCCAGCAGCCCAAGGGACATTTACGAGCAGTACTTC
CASSPRDIYEQYF
>-|TRBV6-2/TRBV6-3|TRBJ2-7|many
TGTGCCAGCTGCCGTGAGGGGGGGATCTACGAGCAGTACTTC
CASCREGGIYEQYF
>TRBD2|TRBV12-3/TRBV12-4|TRBJ2-4|many
TGTGCCAGCAGCAAACTAGCGGGGGCGGACATTCAGTACTTC
CASSKLAGADIQYF
>-|TRBV6-1|TRBJ2-1|-
TGTGCCAGCAGTGAACATGTGGGCAGGGGACCTTACAATGAGCAGTTCTTC
CASSEHVGRGPYNEQFF
>-|TRBV20-1|TRBJ2-7|few
TGCAGTGCTAGAGATGACCGAGGTGGCGCAGAGCAGTACTTC
CSARDDRGGAEQYF
>TRBD2|TRBV7-9|TRBJ2-1|many
TGTGCCAGCAGCGAACTAGCGGGGAGCTCCTACAATGAGCAGTTCTTC
CASSELAGSSYNEQFF
>-|TRBV20-1|TRBJ1-1|many
TGCAGTGCTAGATTATACAATACACATGAAGCTTTCTTT
CSARLYNTHEAFF
>TRBD1|TRBV18|TRBJ2-7|few
TGTGCCAGCTCAACCGTCTCCGGGACAGTCTCCTACGAGCAGTACTTC
CASSTVSGTVSYEQYF
>-|TRBV6-5|TRBJ2-1|few
TGTGCCAGCAGCCGTATGGAAGGCCTAAGCTCCTACAATGAGCAGTTCTTC
CASSRMEGLSSYNEQFF
>-|TRBV20-1|TRBJ2-5|few
TGCAGTGCTAGAGGTCGGTTGGCCGGGGAGACCCAGTACTTC
CSARGRLAGETQYF
>-|TRBV24-1|TRBJ2-2|-
TGTGCCACCAGTGACTACAGCAGGACGAACACCGGGGAGCTGTTTTTT
CATSDYSRTNTGELFF
>-|TRBV18|TRBJ2-1|many
TGTGCCAGCTCACCACCGACGGGGAACAATGAGCAGTTCTTC
CASSPPTGNNEQFF
>-|TRBV12-3/TRBV12-4|TRBJ1-5|many
TGTGCCAGCAGGGGGGTTGGGGGCAGCAATCAGCCCCAGCATTTT
CASRGVGGSNQPQHF
>-|TRBV11-2|TRBJ2-5|many
TGTGCCAGCAGCCCTCGTGGCGGTACCGGGGGAAACCAAGAGACCCAGTACTTC
CASSPRGGTGGNQETQYF
>-|TRBV9|TRBJ1-1|few
TGTGCCAGCAGCGTAGTGTCGAGCTCACCTGAAGCTTTCTTT
CASSVVSSSPEAFF
>-|TRBV29-1|TRBJ1-1|few
TGCAGCGCCAGCCTAGGGGGAATGGACACTGAAGCTTTCTTT
CSASLGGMDTEAFF
>TRBD1|TRBV6-2/TRBV6-3|TRBJ1-3|few
TGTGCCAGCAGTTCGACAGGGACCTCTGGAAACACCATATATTTT
CASSSTGTSGNTIYF
>-|TRBV7-9|TRBJ1-2|-
TGTGCCAGCAGCCCTAACAGACAGGCCATATCTGGCTACACCTTC
CASSPNRQAISGYTF
>TRBD2|TRBV27|TRBJ2-1|many
TGTGCCAGCAGTTTCCCATCGGGGGGCAATGAGCAGTTCTTC
CASSFPSGGNEQFF
>-|TRBV7-9|TRBJ1-2|many
TGTGCCAGCAGCTGGGCTCCGGGACACCCCTATGGCTACACCTTC
CASSWAPGHPYGYTF
>-|TRBV11-2|TRBJ2-5|many
TGTGCCAGCAGCTTAGTCAGTGGGACCCAGTACTTC
CASSLVSGTQYF
>TRBD1|TRBV5-6|TRBJ2-3|many
TGTGCCAGCAGCTTGGGGGACAGGGACACAGATACGCAGTATTTT
CASSLGDRDTDTQYF
>-|TRBV12-3/TRBV12-4|TRBJ2-1|many
TGTGCCAGCAGTTTATCGAGAAGCTCCTACAATGAGCAGTTCTTC
CASSLSRSSYNEQFF